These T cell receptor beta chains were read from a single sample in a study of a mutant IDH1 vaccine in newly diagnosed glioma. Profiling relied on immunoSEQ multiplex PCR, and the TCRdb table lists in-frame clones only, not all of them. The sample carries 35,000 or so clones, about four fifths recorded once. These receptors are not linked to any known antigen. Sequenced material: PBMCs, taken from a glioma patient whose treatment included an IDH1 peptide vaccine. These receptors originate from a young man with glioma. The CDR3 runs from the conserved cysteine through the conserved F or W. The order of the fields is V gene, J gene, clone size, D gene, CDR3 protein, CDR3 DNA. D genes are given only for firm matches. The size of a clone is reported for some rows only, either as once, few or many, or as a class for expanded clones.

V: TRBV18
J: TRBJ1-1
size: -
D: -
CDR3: CASSRKENTEAFF
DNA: TGTGCCAGCTCCCGCAAGGAGAACACTGAAGCTTTCTTT

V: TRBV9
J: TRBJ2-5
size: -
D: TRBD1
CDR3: CASSTGGIPETQYF
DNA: TGTGCCAGCAGTACAGGGGGAATTCCAGAGACCCAGTACTTC

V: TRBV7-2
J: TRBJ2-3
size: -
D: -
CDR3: CASRVVGTQYF
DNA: TGTGCCAGCAGGGTGGTGGGAACGCAGTATTTT

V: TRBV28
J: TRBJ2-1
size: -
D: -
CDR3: CASSGGYNEQFF
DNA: TGTGCCAGCAGTGGTGGGTACAATGAGCAGTTCTTC

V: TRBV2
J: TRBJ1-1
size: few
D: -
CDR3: CASSEFIGSVEAFF
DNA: TGTGCCAGCAGTGAATTTATAGGGTCAGTAGAAGCTTTCTTT

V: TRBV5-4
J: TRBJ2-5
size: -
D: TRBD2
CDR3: CASRPGLAGGPETQYF
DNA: TGTGCCAGCAGACCCGGTTTAGCGGGGGGGCCTGAGACCCAGTACTTC

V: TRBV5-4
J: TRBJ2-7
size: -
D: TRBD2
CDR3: CASSLGGTSVFEQYF
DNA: TGTGCCAGCAGCTTGGGTGGGACTAGCGTATTTGAGCAGTACTTC

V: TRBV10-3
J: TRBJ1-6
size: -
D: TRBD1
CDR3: CAISMAGGENSPLHF
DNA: TGTGCCATCAGTATGGCAGGGGGAGAGAATTCACCCCTCCACTTT

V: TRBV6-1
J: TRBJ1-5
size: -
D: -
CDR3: CASSEDGRENSNQPQHF
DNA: TGTGCCAGCAGTGAAGACGGGCGGGAGAATAGCAATCAGCCCCAGCATTTT

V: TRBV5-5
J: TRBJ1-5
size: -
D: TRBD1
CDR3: CASSPGTGNLDQPQHF
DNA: TGTGCCAGCAGCCCAGGGACAGGGAATCTCGATCAGCCCCAGCATTTT

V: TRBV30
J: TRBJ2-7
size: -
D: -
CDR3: CAWRSKLSYEQYF
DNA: TGTGCCTGGAGAAGCAAGCTCAGTTACGAGCAGTACTTC

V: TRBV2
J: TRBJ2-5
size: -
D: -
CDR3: CASSVSGVETQYF
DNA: TGTGCCAGCAGTGTCTCAGGGGTCGAGACCCAGTACTTC

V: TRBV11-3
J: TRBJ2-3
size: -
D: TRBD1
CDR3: CASSSSGGDTQYF
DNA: TGTGCCAGCAGCTCCTCAGGGGGAGATACGCAGTATTTT

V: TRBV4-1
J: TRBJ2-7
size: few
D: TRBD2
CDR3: CASSHIAGEVYEQYF
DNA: TGCGCCAGCAGCCACATAGCGGGAGAGGTTTACGAGCAGTACTTC

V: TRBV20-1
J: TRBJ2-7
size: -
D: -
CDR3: CSARHHREQYF
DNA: TGCAGTGCTCGACATCACCGAGAGCAGTACTTC

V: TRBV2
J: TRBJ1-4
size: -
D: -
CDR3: CASAIDSSQLYEKLFF
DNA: TGTGCCAGCGCAATAGACAGTTCCCAACTATATGAAAAACTGTTTTTT

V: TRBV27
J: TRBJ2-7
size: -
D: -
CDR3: CASSLDFPYEQYF
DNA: TGTGCCAGCAGTTTAGATTTTCCCTACGAGCAGTACTTC

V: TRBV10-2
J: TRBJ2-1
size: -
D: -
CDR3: CASSPPSYNEQFF
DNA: TGCGCCAGCAGTCCACCCTCCTACAATGAGCAGTTCTTC

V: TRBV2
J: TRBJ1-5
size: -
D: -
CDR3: CASSYRQRSQPQHF
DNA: TGTGCCAGCAGTTACCGACAGAGGAGTCAGCCCCAGCATTTT

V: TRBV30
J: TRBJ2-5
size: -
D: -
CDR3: CAWSVGVGMETQYF
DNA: TGTGCCTGGAGTGTAGGGGTGGGGATGGAGACCCAGTACTTC

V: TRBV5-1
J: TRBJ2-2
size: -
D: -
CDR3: CASSLGPGAGELFF
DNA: TGCGCCAGCAGCTTGGGTCCTGGGGCCGGGGAGCTGTTTTTT

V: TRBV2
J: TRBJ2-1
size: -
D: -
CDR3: CASSEAGGYNEQFF
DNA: TGTGCCAGCAGTGAAGCAGGAGGTTACAATGAGCAGTTCTTC

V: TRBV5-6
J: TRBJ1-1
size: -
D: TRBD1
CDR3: CASSGRTGFGEAFF
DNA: TGTGCCAGCAGCGGAAGGACAGGGTTTGGTGAAGCTTTCTTT

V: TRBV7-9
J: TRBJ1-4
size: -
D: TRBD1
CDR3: CASSQGQGLNEKLFF
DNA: TGTGCCAGCAGCCAGGGACAGGGGTTAAATGAAAAACTGTTTTTT

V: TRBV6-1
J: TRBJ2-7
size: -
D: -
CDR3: CASSSGTGESGRLLF
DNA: TGTGCCAGCAGTTCCGGGACAGGGGAGAGCGGGAGGCTTCTATTC

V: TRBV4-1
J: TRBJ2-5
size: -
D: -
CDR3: CASSQELRGARGGEETQYF
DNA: TGCGCCAGCAGCCAAGAATTGAGGGGGGCTAGAGGGGGCGAAGAGACCCAGTACTTC

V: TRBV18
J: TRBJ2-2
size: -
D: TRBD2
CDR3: CASSGLPRGDTGELFF
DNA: TGTGCCAGCTCAGGACTGCCTCGGGGGGACACCGGGGAGCTGTTTTTT

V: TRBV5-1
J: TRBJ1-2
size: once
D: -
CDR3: CASSPGWNYGYTF
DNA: TGCGCCAGCAGCCCGGGCTGGAACTATGGCTACACCTTC